A selection of T cell receptor beta chains follows, all from one sample in a study of blood T cell repertoires in COVID-19. Produced via immunoSEQ multiplex PCR; TCRdb's table is partial and in-frame only. This table has about half a million clones, around 85% appearing once. The source material was peripheral blood. The receptors stem from a human donor in a cohort sampled during active COVID-19. CDR3s include the opening cysteine and the closing phenylalanine or tryptophan. A D gene is named only where the DNA matches it firmly. The size entry is marked missing in some rows and otherwise reads once, few, many or a size class.

clone_size	d_call	v_call	cdr3_length	j_call	cdr3_nt	cdr3_aa
.	.	TRBV7-2	17	TRBJ2-2	TGTGCCAGCAGCTTAGCTTGGGTAACAGCCAACACCGGGGAGCTGTTTTTT	CASSLAWVTANTGELFF
.	.	TRBV19	14	TRBJ1-1	TGTGCCAGTACCTACTCGCCTTCGGACACTGAAGCTTTCTTT	CASTYSPSDTEAFF
once	TRBD1	TRBV18	15	TRBJ2-2	TGTGCCAGCTCACCGGCAGGGGGCAGCACCGGGGAGCTGTTTTTT	CASSPAGGSTGELFF
once	.	TRBV27	13	TRBJ2-7	TGTGCCAGCAGTCCCCGTGACCGGAGGGAGCAGTACTTC	CASSPRDRREQYF
.	TRBD1	TRBV7-2	15	TRBJ1-2	TGTGCCAGCAGCTTAGTGATTGGACAGGCGGGCGGCTACACCTTC	CASSLVIGQAGGYTF
once	TRBD1	TRBV5-1	16	TRBJ1-1	TGCGCCAGCAGCTTCCAGACAGGGGAGGTGACCACTGAAGCTTTCTTT	CASSFQTGEVTTEAFF
once	TRBD1	TRBV7-9	15	TRBJ1-4	TGTGCCAGCAGCCGCCGGACAGGGGGGAGTGAAAAACTGTTTTTT	CASSRRTGGSEKLFF
.	TRBD2	TRBV7-3	16	TRBJ2-7	TGTGCCAGCAGCCCTGGGACTAGCGGGAGTAGGAGCGAGCAGTACTTC	CASSPGTSGSRSEQYF
.	.	TRBV1	11	TRBJ2-7	TGCACCAGCAGCCTGGAGGGGGAGCAGTACTTC	CTSSLEGEQYF
few	TRBD2	TRBV10-1	16	TRBJ2-3	TGCGCCAGCAGTGAATTTAAGGCGGGAGGAACAGATACGCAGTATTTT	CASSEFKAGGTDTQYF
.	.	TRBV21-1	14	TRBJ2-1	TGTGCCAGCAGCTCCCGGAGCGCCTACAATGAGCAGTTCTTC	CASSSRSAYNEQFF
few	TRBD1	TRBV11-2	17	TRBJ1-2	TGTGCCAGCAGCGGCCGGGACAGGGATGAACCTAACTATGGCTACACCTTC	CASSGRDRDEPNYGYTF
.	TRBD1	TRBV7-2	13	TRBJ2-7	TGTGCCAGCAGCTCCGGGACAGGGGACGAGCAGTACTTC	CASSSGTGDEQYF
few	.	TRBV15	14	TRBJ2-5	TGTGCCACCAGCAGGGCTGGGAGAGAAGAGACCCAGTACTTC	CATSRAGREETQYF
once	.	TRBV6-4	13	TRBJ2-1	TGTGCCAGCAGTGACTCGATGGCGGGTCGGCAGTTCTTC	CASSDSMAGRQFF
.	.	TRBV3-1/TRBV3-2	15	TRBJ2-2	TGTGCCATCGACAAAGCGGCCTGTAACACCGGGGAGCTGTTTTTT	CAIDKAACNTGELFF
.	.	TRBV14	16	TRBJ2-3	TGTGCCAGCAGCCCTCGTGACCTCCAGGGCCCAGATACGCAGTATTTT	CASSPRDLQGPDTQYF
.	.	TRBV27	17	TRBJ2-6	TGTGCCAGCAGTCCTACCCGGCCGGGGGCTGGGGCCAACGTCCTGACTTTC	CASSPTRPGAGANVLTF
.	.	TRBV19	14	TRBJ2-2	TGTGCCAGTAGTATATCTACGAACACCGGGGAGCTGTTTTTT	CASSISTNTGELFF
once	.	TRBV7-6	15	TRBJ2-7	TGTGCCAGCAGCTTCACCGGGACTCCCCTCTACGAGCAGTACTTC	CASSFTGTPLYEQYF
.	TRBD2	TRBV4-1	20	TRBJ2-1	TGCGCCAGCAGCCAAGAGTTAATAGCGGGAAATTACGAGGCCTACAATGAGCAGTTCTTC	CASSQELIAGNYEAYNEQFF
.	.	TRBV4-2	15	TRBJ2-2	TGTGCCAGCAGCCAAGTCGTCGCGAACACCGGGGAGCTGTTTTTT	CASSQVVANTGELFF
.	.	TRBV2	13	TRBJ1-1	TGTCAGTCCGGGAGAAATTCGAACACTGAAGCTTTCTTT	CQSGRNSNTEAFF
.	.	TRBV9	18	TRBJ1-4	TGTGCCAGCAGCCCGGAGGCATCTCCCGGGGAGTACTATGAAAAACTGTTTTTT	CASSPEASPGEYYEKLFF
.	TRBD1	TRBV2	14	TRBJ1-4	TGTGCCAGCAATAGACAGGGGCGTGATGAAAAACTGTTTTTT	CASNRQGRDEKLFF
once	TRBD2	TRBV28	14	TRBJ2-3	TGTGCCAGCCGGGAGGCTGGGGGGACAGATACGCAGTATTTT	CASREAGGTDTQYF
.	.	TRBV28	12	TRBJ2-7	TGTGCCAGCACCAGGGCATCCTACGAGCAGTACTTC	CASTRASYEQYF
.	TRBD2	TRBV7-3	15	TRBJ2-7	TGTGCCAGCAGCTTGGGACTAGCGGGAGTGGGTGAGCAGTACTTC	CASSLGLAGVGEQYF
.	.	TRBV5-4	13	TRBJ1-1	TGTGCCAGCAGCTTGTCGGGTTACACTGAAGCTTTCTTT	CASSLSGYTEAFF